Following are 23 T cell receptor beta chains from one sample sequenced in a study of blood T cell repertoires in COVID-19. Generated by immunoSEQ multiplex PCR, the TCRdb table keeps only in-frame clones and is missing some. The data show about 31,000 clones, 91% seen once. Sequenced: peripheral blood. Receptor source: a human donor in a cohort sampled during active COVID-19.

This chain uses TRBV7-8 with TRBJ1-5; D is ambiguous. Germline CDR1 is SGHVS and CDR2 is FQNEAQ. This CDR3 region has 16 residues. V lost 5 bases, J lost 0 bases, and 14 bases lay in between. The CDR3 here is CASSEMLLYSNQPQHF. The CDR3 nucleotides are TGTGCCAGCAGCGAGATGCTCCTCTATAGCAATCAGCCCCAGCATTTT.

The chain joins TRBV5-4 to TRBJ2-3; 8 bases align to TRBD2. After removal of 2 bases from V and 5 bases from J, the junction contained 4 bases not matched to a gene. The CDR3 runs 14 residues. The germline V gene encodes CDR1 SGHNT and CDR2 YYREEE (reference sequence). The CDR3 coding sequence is TGTGCCAGCAGCTTTGCGGGGGGTTTAGATACGCAGTATTTT. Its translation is CASSFAGGLDTQYF.

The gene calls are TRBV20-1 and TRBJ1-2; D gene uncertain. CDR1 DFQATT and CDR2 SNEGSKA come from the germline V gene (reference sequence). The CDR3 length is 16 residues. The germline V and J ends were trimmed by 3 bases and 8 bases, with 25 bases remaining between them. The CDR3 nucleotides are TGCAGTGCTAGTAATCATCCCAACCAGGTAGCGGGAGGCTACACCTTC. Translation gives CSASNHPNQVAGGYTF.

The CDR3 is CASSIPLGGGGYTF. The CDR3 DNA follows: TGTGCCAGTAGTATCCCCCTGGGGGGAGGAGGCTACACCTTC. The rearrangement links TRBV19 to TRBJ1-2, with D possibly being TRBD1 (5 bases). V dropped 3 bases and J dropped 8 bases, with 16 bases sitting between them. The CDR3 totals 14 residues. The V gene's germline CDR1 is LNHDA and CDR2 SQIVND (reference sequence).

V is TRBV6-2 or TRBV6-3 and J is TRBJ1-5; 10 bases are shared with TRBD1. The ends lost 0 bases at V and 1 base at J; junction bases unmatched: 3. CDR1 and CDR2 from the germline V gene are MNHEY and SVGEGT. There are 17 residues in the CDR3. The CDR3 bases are TGTGCCAGCAGTTACTCCCGGGACAGGGGCAGCAATCAGCCCCAGCATTTT. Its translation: CASSYSRDRGSNQPQHF.

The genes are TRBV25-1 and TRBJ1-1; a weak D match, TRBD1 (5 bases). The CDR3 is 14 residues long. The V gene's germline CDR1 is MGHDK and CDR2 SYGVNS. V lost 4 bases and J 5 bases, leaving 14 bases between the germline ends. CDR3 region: CASSVGPRGTEAFF. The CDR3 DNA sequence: TGTGCCAGCAGTGTAGGACCCCGGGGGACTGAAGCTTTCTTT.

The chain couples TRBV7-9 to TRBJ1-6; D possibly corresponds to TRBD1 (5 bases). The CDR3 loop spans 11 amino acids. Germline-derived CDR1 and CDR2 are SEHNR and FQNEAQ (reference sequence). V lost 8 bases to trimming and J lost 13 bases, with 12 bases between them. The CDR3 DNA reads TGTGCCAGCGGGGCGGGGCTCCCCCTCCACTTT. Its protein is CASGAGLPLHF.

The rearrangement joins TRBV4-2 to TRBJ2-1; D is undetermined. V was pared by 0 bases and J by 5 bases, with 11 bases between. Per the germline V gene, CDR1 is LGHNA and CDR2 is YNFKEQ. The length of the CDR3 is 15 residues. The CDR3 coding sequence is TGTGCCAGCAGCCAAGAGGTCGGTCGTAACAATGAGCAGTTCTTC. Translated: CASSQEVGRNNEQFF.

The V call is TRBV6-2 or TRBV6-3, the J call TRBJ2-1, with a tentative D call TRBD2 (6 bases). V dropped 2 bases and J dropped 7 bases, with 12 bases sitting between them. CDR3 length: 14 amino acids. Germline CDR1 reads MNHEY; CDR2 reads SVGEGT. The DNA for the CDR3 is TGTGCCAGCAGTTACGCGGGACGAGGGAATGAGCAGTTCTTC. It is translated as CASSYAGRGNEQFF.

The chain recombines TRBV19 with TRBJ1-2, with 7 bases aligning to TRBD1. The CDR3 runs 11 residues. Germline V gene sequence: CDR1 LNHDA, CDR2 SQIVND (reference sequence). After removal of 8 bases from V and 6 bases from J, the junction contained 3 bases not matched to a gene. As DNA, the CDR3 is TGTGCCAGTGGACAGGCTCATGGCTACACCTTC. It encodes CASGQAHGYTF.

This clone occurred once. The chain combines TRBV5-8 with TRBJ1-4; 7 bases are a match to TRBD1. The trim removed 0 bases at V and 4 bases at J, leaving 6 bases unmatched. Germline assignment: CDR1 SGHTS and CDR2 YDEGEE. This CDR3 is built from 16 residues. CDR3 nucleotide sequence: TGTGCCAGCAGCTTGGGCCGGGACAGCTATAATGAAAAACTGTTTTTT. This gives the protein CASSLGRDSYNEKLFF.

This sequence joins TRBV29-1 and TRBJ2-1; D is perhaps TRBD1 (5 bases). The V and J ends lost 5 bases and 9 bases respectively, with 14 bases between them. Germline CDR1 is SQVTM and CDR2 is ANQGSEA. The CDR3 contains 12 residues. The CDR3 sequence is CSVIAWGSEQFF. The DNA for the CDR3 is TGCAGCGTTATCGCTTGGGGCAGTGAGCAGTTCTTC.

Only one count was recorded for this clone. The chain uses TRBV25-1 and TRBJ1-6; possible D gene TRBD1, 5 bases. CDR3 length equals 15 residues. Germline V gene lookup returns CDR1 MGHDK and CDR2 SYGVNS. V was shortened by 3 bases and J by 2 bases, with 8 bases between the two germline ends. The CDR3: CASSEEGTYNSPLHF. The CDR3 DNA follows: TGTGCCAGCAGTGAGGAGGGGACCTATAATTCACCCCTCCACTTT.

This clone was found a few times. The CDR3 loop reads CASLEGVNEQFF. CDR3 bases: TGCGCCAGCCTTGAGGGAGTCAATGAGCAGTTCTTC. This chain links TRBV10-1 with TRBJ2-1, with D perhaps TRBD2 (5 bases). Between the trimmed V and J ends, which lost 8 bases and 6 bases, there was a span of 11 bases. There are 12 residues in the CDR3. Germline V gene sequence: CDR1 WNHNN, CDR2 SYGVQD (reference sequence).

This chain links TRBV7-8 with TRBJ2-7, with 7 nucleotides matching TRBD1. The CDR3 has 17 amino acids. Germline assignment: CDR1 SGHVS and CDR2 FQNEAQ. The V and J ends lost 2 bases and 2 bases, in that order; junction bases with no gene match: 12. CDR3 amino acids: CASSLFGTAQIAYEQYV. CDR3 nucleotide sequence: TGTGCCAGCAGCTTATTCGGGACAGCCCAAATTGCCTACGAGCAGTACGTC.

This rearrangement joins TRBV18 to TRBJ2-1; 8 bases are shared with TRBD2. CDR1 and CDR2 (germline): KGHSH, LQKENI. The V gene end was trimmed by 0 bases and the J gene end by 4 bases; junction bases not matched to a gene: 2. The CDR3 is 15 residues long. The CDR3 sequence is CASSPPSGSYNEQFF. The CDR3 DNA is TGTGCCAGCTCACCACCAAGCGGGAGTTACAATGAGCAGTTCTTC.

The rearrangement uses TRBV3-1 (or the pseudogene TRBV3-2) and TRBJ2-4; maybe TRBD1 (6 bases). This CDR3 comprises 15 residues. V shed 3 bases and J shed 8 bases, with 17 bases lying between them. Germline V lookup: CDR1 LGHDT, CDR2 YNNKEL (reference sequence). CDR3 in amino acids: CASSQVRGSVDIQYF. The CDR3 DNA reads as TGTGCCAGCAGCCAGGTGAGGGGGAGTGTGGACATTCAGTACTTC.

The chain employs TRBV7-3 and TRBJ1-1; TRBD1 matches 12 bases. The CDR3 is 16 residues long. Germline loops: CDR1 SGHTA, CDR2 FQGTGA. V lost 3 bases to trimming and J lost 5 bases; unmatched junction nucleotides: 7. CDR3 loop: CASSLGTGGVGTEAFF. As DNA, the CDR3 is TGTGCCAGCAGCTTGGGGACAGGGGGCGTAGGTACTGAAGCTTTCTTT.

The CDR3 loop is CAWTRQLYNQPQHF. The CDR3 coding sequence is TGTGCCTGGACTCGACAGTTATACAATCAGCCCCAGCATTTT. The chain carries TRBV30 and TRBJ1-5; perhaps TRBD1 as D (5 bases). The germline V and J ends were trimmed by 4 bases and 3 bases, with 13 bases remaining between them. Germline values: CDR1 GTSNPN, CDR2 SVGIG (reference sequence). The CDR3 covers 14 residues.

In nucleotides, the CDR3 is TGTGCCAGCAGTGAATCCAGGGCAGATTACGAGCAGTACGTC. It codes for CASSESRADYEQYV. The rearrangement uses TRBV2 and TRBJ2-7; the D gene is possibly TRBD1 (5 bases). With 2 bases removed from V and 4 bases from J, the gap between germline ends came to 12 bases. This CDR3 spans 14 amino acids. Looked up from germline, CDR1 is SNHLY and CDR2 is FYNNEI.

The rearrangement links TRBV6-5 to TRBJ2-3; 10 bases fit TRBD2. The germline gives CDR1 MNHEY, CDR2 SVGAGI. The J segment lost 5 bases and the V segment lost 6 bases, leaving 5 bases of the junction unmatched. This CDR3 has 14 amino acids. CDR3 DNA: TGTGCCAGCAGGGGACTAGCGCTAGGAGATACGCAGTATTTT. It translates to CASRGLALGDTQYF.

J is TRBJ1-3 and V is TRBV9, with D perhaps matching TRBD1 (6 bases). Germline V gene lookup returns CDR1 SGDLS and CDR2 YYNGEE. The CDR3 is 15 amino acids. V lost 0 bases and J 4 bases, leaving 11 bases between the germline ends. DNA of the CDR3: TGTGCCAGCAGCGTAGAGGGGGAGTCCGGAAACACCATATATTTT. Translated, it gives CASSVEGESGNTIYF.

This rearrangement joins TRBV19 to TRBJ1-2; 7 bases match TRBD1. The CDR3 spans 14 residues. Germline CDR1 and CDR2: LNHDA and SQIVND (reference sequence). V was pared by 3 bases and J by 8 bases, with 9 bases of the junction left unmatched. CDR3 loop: CASSIPGQFGGYTF. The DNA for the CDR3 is TGTGCCAGTAGTATCCCGGGACAGTTTGGGGGCTACACCTTC.